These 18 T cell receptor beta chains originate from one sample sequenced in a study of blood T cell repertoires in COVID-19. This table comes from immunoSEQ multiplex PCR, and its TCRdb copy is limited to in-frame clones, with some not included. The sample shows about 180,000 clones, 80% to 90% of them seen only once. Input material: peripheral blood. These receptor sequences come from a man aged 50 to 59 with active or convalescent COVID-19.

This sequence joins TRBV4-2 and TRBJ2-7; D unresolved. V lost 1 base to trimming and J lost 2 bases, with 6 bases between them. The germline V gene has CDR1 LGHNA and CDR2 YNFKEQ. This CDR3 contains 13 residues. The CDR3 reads CASSQGPAYEQYF. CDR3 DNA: TGTGCCAGCAGCCAAGGCCCAGCCTACGAGCAGTACTTC.

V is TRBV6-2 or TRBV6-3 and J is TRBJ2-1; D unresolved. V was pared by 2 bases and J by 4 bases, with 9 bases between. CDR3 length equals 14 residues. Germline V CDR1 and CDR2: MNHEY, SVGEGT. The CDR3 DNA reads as TGTGCCAGCAGTTACGGGTACAGATACAATGAGCAGTTCTTC. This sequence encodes CASSYGYRYNEQFF.

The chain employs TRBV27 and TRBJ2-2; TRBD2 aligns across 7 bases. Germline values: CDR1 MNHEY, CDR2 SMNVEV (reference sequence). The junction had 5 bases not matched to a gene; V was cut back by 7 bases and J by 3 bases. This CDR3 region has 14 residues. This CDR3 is CASTPGGYTGELFF. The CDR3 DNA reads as TGTGCCAGCACCCCGGGGGGATACACCGGGGAGCTGTTTTTT.

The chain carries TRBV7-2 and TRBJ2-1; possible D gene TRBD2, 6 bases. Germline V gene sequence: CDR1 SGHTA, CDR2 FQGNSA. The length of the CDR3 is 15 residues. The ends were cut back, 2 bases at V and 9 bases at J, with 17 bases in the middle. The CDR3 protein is CASSLIWTTGGEQFF. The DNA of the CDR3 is TGTGCCAGCAGCTTAATATGGACTACCGGTGGTGAGCAGTTCTTC.

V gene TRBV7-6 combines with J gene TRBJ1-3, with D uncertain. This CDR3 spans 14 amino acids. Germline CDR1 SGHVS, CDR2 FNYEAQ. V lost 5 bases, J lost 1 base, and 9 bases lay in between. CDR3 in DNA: TGTGCCAGCAGCAACCAGGTTTCTGGAAACACCATATATTTT. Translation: CASSNQVSGNTIYF.

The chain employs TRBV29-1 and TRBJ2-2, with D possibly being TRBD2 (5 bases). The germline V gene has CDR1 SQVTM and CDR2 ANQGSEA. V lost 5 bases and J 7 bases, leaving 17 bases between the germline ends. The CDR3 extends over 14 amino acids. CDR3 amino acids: CSVHTGSRFGELFF. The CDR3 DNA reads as TGCAGCGTTCATACGGGGAGCAGGTTCGGGGAGCTGTTTTTT.

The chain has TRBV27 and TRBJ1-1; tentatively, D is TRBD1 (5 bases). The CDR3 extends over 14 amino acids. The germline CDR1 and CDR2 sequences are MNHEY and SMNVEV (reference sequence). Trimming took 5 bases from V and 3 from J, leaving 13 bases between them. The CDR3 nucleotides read TGTGCCAGCAGTCCCTTGACAGACTACACTGAAGCTTTCTTT. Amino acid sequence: CASSPLTDYTEAFF.

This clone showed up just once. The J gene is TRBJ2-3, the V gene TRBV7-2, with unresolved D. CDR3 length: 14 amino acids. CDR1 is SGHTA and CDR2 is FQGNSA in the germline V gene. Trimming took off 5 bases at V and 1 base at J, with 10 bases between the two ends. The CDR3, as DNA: TGTGCCAGCAGCCCTAGTATCGGCACAGATACGCAGTATTTT. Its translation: CASSPSIGTDTQYF.

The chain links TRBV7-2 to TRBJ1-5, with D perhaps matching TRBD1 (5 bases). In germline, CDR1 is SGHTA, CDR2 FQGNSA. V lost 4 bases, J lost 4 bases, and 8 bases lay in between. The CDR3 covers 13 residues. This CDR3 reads CASSSRQNQPQHF. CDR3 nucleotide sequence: TGTGCCAGCAGCTCCAGACAGAATCAGCCCCAGCATTTT.

CDR3 nucleotide sequence: TGTGCCAGCAGCTTGGTCGCTACTGATCAGCCCCAGCATTTT. It codes for CASSLVATDQPQHF. The V call is TRBV5-5, the J call TRBJ1-5; D gene unclear. The V end was cut by 0 bases, the J end by 5 bases, with 9 bases between. This CDR3 spans 14 amino acids. Germline V CDR1 and CDR2: SGHKS, YYEKEE (reference sequence). The whole variable domain, remainder taken from reference TRBV5-5 and TRBJ1-5, is DAGVTQSPTHLIKTRGQQVTLRCSPISGHKSVSWYQQVLGQGPQFIFQYYEKEERGRGNFPDRFSARQFPNYSSELNVNALLLGDSALYLCASSLVATDQPQHFGDGTRLSIL.

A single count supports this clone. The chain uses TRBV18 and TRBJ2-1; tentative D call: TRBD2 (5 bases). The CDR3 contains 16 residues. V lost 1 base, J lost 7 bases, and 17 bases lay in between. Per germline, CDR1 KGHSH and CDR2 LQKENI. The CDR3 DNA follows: TGTGCCAGCTCACCACTTCGGGAAGAGACCTCGAATGAGCAGTTCTTC. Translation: CASSPLREETSNEQFF.

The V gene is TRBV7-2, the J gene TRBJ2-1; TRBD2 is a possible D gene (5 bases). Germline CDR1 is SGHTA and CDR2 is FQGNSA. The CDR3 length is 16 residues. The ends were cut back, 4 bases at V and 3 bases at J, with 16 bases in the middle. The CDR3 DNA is TGTGCCAGCAGCTCACAGCCGGGAAATTACTACAATGAGCAGTTCTTC. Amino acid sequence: CASSSQPGNYYNEQFF.

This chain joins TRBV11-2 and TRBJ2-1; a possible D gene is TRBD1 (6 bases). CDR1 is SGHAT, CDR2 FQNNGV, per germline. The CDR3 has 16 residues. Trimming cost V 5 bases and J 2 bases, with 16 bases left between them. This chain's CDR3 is CASSPNPGETYNEQFF. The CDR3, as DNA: TGTGCCAGCAGCCCCAATCCAGGGGAGACCTACAATGAGCAGTTCTTC.

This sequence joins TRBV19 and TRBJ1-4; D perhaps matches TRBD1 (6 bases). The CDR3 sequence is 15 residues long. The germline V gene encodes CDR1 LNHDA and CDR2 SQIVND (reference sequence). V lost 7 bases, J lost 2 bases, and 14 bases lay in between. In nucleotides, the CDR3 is TGTGCCAGTACCCTCGGGGGGGCCACTAATGAAAAACTGTTTTTT. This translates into CASTLGGATNEKLFF.

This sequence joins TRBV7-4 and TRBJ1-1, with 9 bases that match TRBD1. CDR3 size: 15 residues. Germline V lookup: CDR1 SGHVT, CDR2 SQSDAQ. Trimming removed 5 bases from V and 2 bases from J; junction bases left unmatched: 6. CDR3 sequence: CASSLGQGKNTEAFF. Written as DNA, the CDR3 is TGTGCCAGCAGCCTGGGACAGGGAAAAAACACTGAAGCTTTCTTT.

The CDR3 reads CASSLSEGGGYTF. The CDR3 DNA reads TGTGCCAGCAGTTTATCGGAGGGCGGAGGCTACACCTTC. This sequence joins TRBV27 and TRBJ1-2, with D uncertain. Trimming removed 0 bases at V and 8 bases at J, with 10 bases between. CDR1 is MNHEY and CDR2 is SMNVEV in the germline V gene (reference sequence). CDR3 size: 13 residues.

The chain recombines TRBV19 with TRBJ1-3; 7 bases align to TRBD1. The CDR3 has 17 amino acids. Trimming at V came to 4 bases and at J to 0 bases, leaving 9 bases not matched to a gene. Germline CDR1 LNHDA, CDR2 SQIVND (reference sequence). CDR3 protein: CASSKIRDSRSGNTIYF. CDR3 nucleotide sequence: TGTGCCAGTAGTAAAATCCGGGACAGCCGCTCTGGAAACACCATATATTTT.

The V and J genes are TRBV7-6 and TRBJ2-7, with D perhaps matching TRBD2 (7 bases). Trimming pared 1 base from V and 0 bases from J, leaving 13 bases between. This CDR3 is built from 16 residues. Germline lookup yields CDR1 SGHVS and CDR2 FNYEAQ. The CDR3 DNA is TGTGCCAGCAGCTTAGGGGGCGGGGGCGGCTCCTACGAGCAGTACTTC. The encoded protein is CASSLGGGGGSYEQYF.